The 9 T cell receptor beta chains reported below all come from one sample, sequenced in a study of T cell responses to AZD1222 COVID-19 vaccine. The protocol was immunoSEQ multiplex PCR, while the TCRdb copy is restricted to in-frame clones and leaves out a portion. The repertoire includes about 59,000 clones, about 91% of them detected once, and 6.1% sits in the top ten. The sequencing used peripheral blood, collected 28 days after the second AZD1222 dose. The receptors here all came from an adult who received the AZD1222 COVID-19 vaccine.

The rearrangement uses TRBV18 and TRBJ2-1, with D hard to call. Trimming removed 4 bases at V and 6 bases at J, with 28 bases between. Germline CDR1 and CDR2: KGHSH and LQKENI. The CDR3 covers 19 residues. CDR3: CASSLSPWPELRLGNEQFF. DNA of the CDR3: TGTGCCAGCTCACTAAGCCCCTGGCCGGAGCTCAGATTGGGCAATGAGCAGTTCTTC.

CDR3 in DNA: TGTGCCAGCAGCCAAGATTTGGGAGCTTCACCCCTCCACTTT. This translates into CASSQDLGASPLHF. V usage is TRBV3-1 (or the pseudogene TRBV3-2) and J usage is TRBJ1-6, with D uncertain. From germline, CDR1 is LGHDT and CDR2 YNNKEL (reference sequence). The CDR3 runs to 14 residues. V dropped 0 bases and J dropped 9 bases, with 9 bases sitting between them.

CDR3 nucleotides: TGTGCCAGCAGTTCCTCGGGACCCACAAATTCACCCCTCCACTTT. It specifies CASSSSGPTNSPLHF. J is TRBJ1-6 and V is TRBV6-5; the D gene is possibly TRBD1 (5 bases). Per germline, CDR1 MNHEY and CDR2 SVGAGI. Trimming stripped 4 bases from V and 7 bases from J, with 14 bases between. The CDR3 extends over 15 amino acids.

The chain links TRBV5-6 to TRBJ2-7, with D unclear. The CDR3 covers 12 residues. Germline-derived CDR1 and CDR2 are SGHDT and YYEEEE. Trimming removed 0 bases at V and 5 bases at J, with 6 bases between. The CDR3 nucleotides are TGTGCCAGCAGCTTGGGACGGGACGAGCAGTACTTC. Protein product: CASSLGRDEQYF.

This sequence joins TRBV7-2 and TRBJ2-7; TRBD2 matches 13 bases. The CDR3 extends over 16 amino acids. V lost 1 base to trimming and J lost 5 bases; unmatched junction nucleotides: 5. Germline CDR1 reads SGHTA; CDR2 reads FQGNSA. The chain's CDR3 is CASSLVHGLAGDEQYF. The CDR3 coding sequence is TGTGCCAGCAGCTTAGTCCACGGACTAGCGGGAGACGAGCAGTACTTC.

This chain links TRBV7-9 with TRBJ1-3, with D perhaps matching TRBD1 (6 bases). Looked up from germline, CDR1 is SEHNR and CDR2 is FQNEAQ (reference sequence). CDR3 length: 15 amino acids. V was pared by 1 base and J by 0 bases, with 7 bases between. CDR3 region: CASSLEGGSGNTIYF. The CDR3 DNA reads as TGTGCCAGCAGCTTAGAGGGGGGCTCTGGAAACACCATATATTTT.

The chain has TRBV11-1 and TRBJ2-2; D possibly corresponds to TRBD1 (5 bases). V shed 5 bases and J shed 5 bases, with 15 bases lying between them. The CDR3 is 15 residues long. Germline values: CDR1 SGHAT, CDR2 FQDESV (reference sequence). The CDR3 spells CASSPRAGKTGELFF. CDR3 bases: TGTGCCAGCAGCCCAAGGGCAGGGAAAACCGGGGAGCTGTTTTTT.

This clone was counted only a few times. The V gene is TRBV7-7, the J gene TRBJ2-3; D uncertain. Germline loops: CDR1 SSHAT, CDR2 FNYEAQ (reference sequence). Trimming left V 1 base short and J 4 bases short, with 9 bases between. This CDR3 is built from 14 residues. The CDR3 DNA sequence: TGTGCCAGCAGCTTAGGCCCCAGCCCAGATACGCAGTATTTT. This gives the protein CASSLGPSPDTQYF.

The rearrangement joins TRBV2 to TRBJ1-2; D possibly corresponds to TRBD1 (5 bases). The CDR3 loop spans 14 amino acids. Germline assignment: CDR1 SNHLY and CDR2 FYNNEI. Trimming cost V 6 bases and J 4 bases, with 15 bases left between them. CDR3 bases: TGTGCCAGCAGACTTGCTGAGGGGAGCTATGGCTACACCTTC. Translated: CASRLAEGSYGYTF.